The 10 T cell receptor beta chains listed next were all sequenced from one sample in a study of a mutant IDH1 vaccine in newly diagnosed glioma. Libraries were prepared by immunoSEQ multiplex PCR; TCRdb keeps only in-frame clonotypes and omits some of them. Here the sample spans roughly 86,000 clones, just under 90% being singletons. These receptors have no known antigen. Time point meaning: week 47, end of study. It was 300 ug of mutant IDH1 20-mer peptide that made up each vaccine dose, given with topical imiquimod. The material was PBMCs, obtained from a glioma patient whose treatment included an IDH1 peptide vaccine. The receptor source for this set is a woman aged 50 to 60 with glioma.

The gene calls are TRBV11-1 and TRBJ1-6; D not certain. The V end lost 1 base, the J end lost 10 bases, and 17 bases lay between the germline ends. Germline CDR1 reads SGHAT; CDR2 reads FQDESV (reference sequence). CDR3 size: 16 residues. This chain's CDR3 is CASSLGKDSRKSPLHF. In DNA form, the CDR3 reads TGTGCCAGCAGCTTAGGAAAAGATAGTCGTAAATCACCCCTCCACTTT.

V is TRBV27 and J is TRBJ2-7; D may correspond to TRBD1 or TRBD2 (5 bases each). This CDR3 region has 15 residues. Germline V CDR1 and CDR2: MNHEY, SMNVEV (reference sequence). Trimming took off 6 bases at V and 1 base at J, with 16 bases between the two ends. Here the CDR3 reads CASSERPGRSYEQYF. CDR3 sequence (DNA): TGTGCCAGCAGCGAGCGCCCGGGACGGTCCTACGAGCAGTACTTC.

The chain has TRBV7-8 and TRBJ2-7, with D uncertain. V was shortened by 7 bases and J by 3 bases, with 22 bases between the two germline ends. The CDR3 has 16 residues. Germline V gene data show CDR1 as SGHVS and CDR2 as FQNEAQ. CDR3 in DNA: TGTGCCAGCACCCTAAACCCCGACGGCCCCCACTACGAGCAGTACTTC. Translating it yields CASTLNPDGPHYEQYF.

This chain connects TRBV11-2 to TRBJ1-3; the D is unclear. The ends were cut back, 1 base at V and 0 bases at J, with 7 bases in the middle. Germline assignment: CDR1 SGHAT and CDR2 FQNNGV. The CDR3 contains 15 residues. CDR3 sequence reads: CASSLVVNSGNTIYF. Written as DNA, the CDR3 is TGTGCCAGCAGCTTAGTGGTCAACTCTGGAAACACCATATATTTT.

V usage is TRBV29-1 and J usage is TRBJ2-1, with 9 positions matching TRBD1. Trimming at V came to 4 bases and at J to 6 bases, leaving 4 bases not matched to a gene. The germline CDR1 and CDR2 sequences are SQVTM and ANQGSEA. This CDR3 comprises 13 residues. As DNA, the CDR3 is TGCAGCGTTGGGACAGGGGCGGTCAATGAGCAGTTCTTC. As protein: CSVGTGAVNEQFF.

This chain uses TRBV7-3 with TRBJ2-1, with 11 bases matching TRBD2. After removal of 5 bases from V and 8 bases from J, the junction contained 5 bases not matched to a gene. The CDR3 extends over 14 amino acids. Germline V gene sequence: CDR1 SGHTA, CDR2 FQGTGA. DNA for the CDR3: TGTGCCAGCAGCCGGACTAGCGGGCATGATGAGCAGTTCTTC. This gives the protein CASSRTSGHDEQFF.

V usage is TRBV2 and J usage is TRBJ1-4; D possibly corresponds to TRBD1 (5 bases). Trimming took off 6 bases at V and 8 bases at J, with 10 bases between the two ends. The germline gives CDR1 SNHLY, CDR2 FYNNEI. The CDR3 spans 12 residues. CDR3 amino acids: CASSGDDEKLFF. The CDR3 coding sequence is TGTGCCAGCAGCGGGGACGACGAAAAACTGTTTTTT.

This chain uses TRBV7-9 with TRBJ2-5; 9 bases map to TRBD1. Germline trimming cut 5 bases from V and 2 bases from J; bases unmatched to any gene: 6. Looked up from germline, CDR1 is SEHNR and CDR2 is FQNEAQ (reference sequence). The CDR3 runs to 15 residues. The CDR3 spells CASSPRTGEQETQYF. In DNA form, the CDR3 reads TGTGCCAGCAGCCCCAGGACAGGGGAACAAGAGACCCAGTACTTC.

The CDR3 loop reads CATRLAGVSGELFF. The CDR3 nucleotides are TGTGCCACCAGACTAGCGGGAGTATCCGGGGAGCTGTTTTTT. The V call is TRBV7-9, the J call TRBJ2-2, with TRBD2 matching 12 bases. V lost 10 bases and J lost 6; bases outside the gene matches: 6. Germline loops: CDR1 SEHNR, CDR2 FQNEAQ (reference sequence). The length of the CDR3 is 14 residues.

This sequence joins TRBV30 and TRBJ1-3; tentatively, D is TRBD1 (6 bases). Germline V lookup: CDR1 GTSNPN, CDR2 SVGIG (reference sequence). Deletions cut 2 bases from V and 0 bases from J, with 11 bases between. This CDR3 has 15 amino acids. CDR3 nucleotides: TGTGCCTGGAGTCGACAGGAAAGCTCTGGAAACACCATATATTTT. It yields the protein CAWSRQESSGNTIYF.